This T cell receptor beta chain was documented in a study of shared clonotypes between healthy human individuals. The naive CD8 fraction comprised CD45RO-negative cells positively selected for CCR7 and excluded terminally differentiated effector memory CD45RA+ cells. V lost 7 bases and J 4 bases, leaving 19 bases between the germline ends. The germline CDR1 and CDR2 sequences are SEHNR and FQNEAQ (reference sequence). The CDR3 totals 15 residues. Profiled with immunoSEQ multiplex PCR; TCRdb holds only in-frame clones, not every one. The sample shows about 680,000 clones, 90% to 95% of them seen only once.

Sequencing input: naive CD8+ T cells sorted from blood. The receptor comes from a man aged 25-40 years in good health. The V and J genes are TRBV7-9 and TRBJ1-2; D is perhaps TRBD1 (5 bases). The CDR3 DNA is TGTGCCAGCACCTCCATCGGGGGGACGGGCTATGGCTACACCTTC. Amino acid sequence: CASTSIGGTGYGYTF.